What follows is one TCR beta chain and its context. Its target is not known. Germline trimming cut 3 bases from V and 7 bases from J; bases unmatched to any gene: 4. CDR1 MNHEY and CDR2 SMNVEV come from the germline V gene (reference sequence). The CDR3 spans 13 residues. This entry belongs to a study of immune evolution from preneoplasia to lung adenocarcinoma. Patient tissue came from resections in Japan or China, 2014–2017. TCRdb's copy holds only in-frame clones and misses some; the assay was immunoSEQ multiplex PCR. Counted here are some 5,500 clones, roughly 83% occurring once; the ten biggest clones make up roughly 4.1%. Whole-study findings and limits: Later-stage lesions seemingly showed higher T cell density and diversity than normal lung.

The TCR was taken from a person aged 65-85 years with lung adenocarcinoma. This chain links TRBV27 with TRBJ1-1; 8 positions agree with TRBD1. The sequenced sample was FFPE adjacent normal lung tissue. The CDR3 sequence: CASSFRGPGEAFF. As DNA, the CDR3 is TGTGCCAGCAGTTTCAGGGGGCCGGGTGAAGCTTTCTTT.